What follows are 20 T cell receptor beta chains derived from one specimen sequenced in a study of CD8+ T cells in alopecia areata. Treatment defined: oral pan-JAK inhibitor, 5-10 mg twice daily. cDNA prepared by RNA extraction and subsequent reverse transcription served as the template for sequencing. Repertoires were generated with immunoSEQ multiplex PCR, while TCRdb's copy carries only in-frame clones and drops some. The sample gives some 130,000 clones, roughly 50% of which show up once; 15% is in the top ten. The material sequenced was CD8+ T cells sorted from blood, taken at week 4, from a patient treated with tofacitinib. Receptor source: a human donor with alopecia areata.

Points on this clone: Additional DNA sequences in this sample encode the identical CDR3. CDR3: CASSYGTGELFF. The CDR3 DNA is TGTGCCAGCAGTTACGGGACCGGGGAGCTGTTTTTT. The chain is built from TRBV6-5 and TRBJ2-2; D is ambiguous. Germline CDR1 reads MNHEY; CDR2 reads SVGAGI. The CDR3 is made up of 12 amino acids. V was pared by 2 bases and J by 5 bases, with 3 bases between.

This clone occurred many times. V gene TRBV11-2 combines with J gene TRBJ1-1; a weak D match, TRBD1 (6 bases). Between the trimmed V and J ends, which lost 4 bases and 6 bases, there was a span of 12 bases. Germline values: CDR1 SGHAT, CDR2 FQNNGV. There are 13 residues in the CDR3. CDR3 in DNA: TGTGCCAGCAGCTCGGAGTGGGGGCCTGAAGCTTTCTTT. This encodes CASSSEWGPEAFF.

This chain uses TRBV25-1 with TRBJ1-1, with TRBD1 matching over 7 bases. CDR3 size: 11 residues. CDR1 MGHDK and CDR2 SYGVNS come from the germline V gene. Germline trimming cut 8 bases from V and 10 bases from J; bases unmatched to any gene: 7. CDR3 residues: CASLRGLAAFF. The CDR3 nucleotides read TGTGCCAGCCTGAGGGGGCTGGCAGCTTTCTTT.

The V call is TRBV5-6, the J call TRBJ2-7; 7 nucleotides align to TRBD1. CDR3 size: 13 residues. CDR1 is SGHDT, CDR2 YYEEEE, per germline. J lost 3 bases, V lost 4 bases, and 4 bases had no gene match. The CDR3 DNA sequence: TGTGCCAGCAGCCGACAGGGTAACTACGAGCAGTACTTC. Amino acid sequence: CASSRQGNYEQYF.

V gene TRBV11-2 combines with J gene TRBJ1-4, with a tentative D call TRBD1 (5 bases). CDR1 is SGHAT and CDR2 is FQNNGV in the germline V gene. Trimming cost V 11 bases and J 6 bases, with 16 bases left between them. The CDR3 length is 13 residues. Here the CDR3 reads CASSRGTDEKLFF. The CDR3 coding sequence is TGTGCCTCCTCCCGTGGGACGGATGAAAAACTGTTTTTT.

This sequence joins TRBV27 and TRBJ2-1; TRBD1 matches 10 bases. Germline V gene data show CDR1 as MNHEY and CDR2 as SMNVEV (reference sequence). The length of the CDR3 is 16 residues. J was trimmed by 9 bases and V by 5 bases; bases with no gene match: 13. The CDR3 is CASSPLGDRGLTEQFF. CDR3 nucleotides: TGTGCCAGCAGTCCGCTCGGGGACAGGGGTCTGACTGAGCAGTTCTTC.

This clone has more than one count but fewer than ten. The chain employs TRBV27 and TRBJ2-7, with D hard to call. Germline lookup yields CDR1 MNHEY and CDR2 SMNVEV (reference sequence). Trimming took off 6 bases at V and 4 bases at J, with 16 bases between the two ends. CDR3 length equals 14 residues. CDR3 in amino acids: CASSPVNVGYEQYF. DNA for the CDR3: TGTGCCAGCAGCCCGGTAAATGTAGGGTACGAGCAGTACTTC.

The chain combines TRBV25-1 with TRBJ2-4; D call uncertain. This CDR3 spans 14 amino acids. Trimming cost V 5 bases and J 3 bases, with 11 bases left between them. In germline, CDR1 is MGHDK, CDR2 SYGVNS. As DNA, the CDR3 is TGTGCCAGCAGTCAGTTTGGGGACAAAAACATTCAGTACTTC. The encoded protein is CASSQFGDKNIQYF.

The count of this clone is one. The chain has TRBV7-8 and TRBJ2-2; a weak D match, TRBD1 (5 bases). The CDR3 is 15 residues long. CDR1 is SGHVS, CDR2 FQNEAQ, per germline. Trimming shortened V by 1 base and J by 6 bases, and 12 bases separated the two germline ends. DNA of the CDR3: TGTGCCAGCAGCTTAGGGCCAGGGAAGGCCGGGGAGCTGTTTTTT. Residues: CASSLGPGKAGELFF.

J is TRBJ1-5 and V is TRBV29-1; D unclear. Trimming removed 0 bases from V and 13 bases from J, with 10 bases in between. The germline V gene encodes CDR1 SQVTM and CDR2 ANQGSEA. The CDR3 consists of 11 residues. Here the CDR3 reads CSVEERNEQHF. The CDR3 region has the DNA TGCAGCGTTGAAGAGAGGAACGAACAGCATTTT.

This clone was seen a few times. The chain joins TRBV7-2 to TRBJ1-5, with D unclear. Germline-derived CDR1 and CDR2 are SGHTA and FQGNSA. The CDR3 loop spans 15 amino acids. Trimming took off 0 bases at V and 9 bases at J, with 15 bases between the two ends. The CDR3 DNA sequence: TGTGCCAGCAGCTTAGCCTTAGGGATCCTTTGGCCCCAGCATTTT. Protein: CASSLALGILWPQHF.

The chain employs TRBV27 and TRBJ2-1; D assignment may be TRBD1 or TRBD2 (6 bases each). Germline V lookup: CDR1 MNHEY, CDR2 SMNVEV (reference sequence). V dropped 3 bases and J dropped 7 bases, with 10 bases sitting between them. The length of the CDR3 is 13 residues. The CDR3 nucleotides are TGTGCCAGCAGTTTCCCGGGGGCGAATGAGCAGTTCTTC. Residues: CASSFPGANEQFF.

In this sample, this clone turned up a few times. The V call is TRBV7-9, the J call TRBJ2-7; D ambiguous. Germline V CDR1 and CDR2: SEHNR, FQNEAQ (reference sequence). The CDR3 spans 12 residues. Trimming removed 4 bases at V and 6 bases at J, with 10 bases between. The CDR3 is CASSYPRSEQYF. CDR3 nucleotide sequence: TGTGCCAGCAGCTACCCCCGGAGCGAGCAGTACTTC. The complete variable domain, with remaining parts taken from reference TRBV7-9 and TRBJ2-7, reads DTGVSQNPRHKITKRGQNVTFRCDPISEHNRLYWYRQTLGQGPEFLTYFQNEAQLEKSRLLSDRFSAERPKGSFSTLEIQRTEQGDSAMYLCASSYPRSEQYFGPGTRLTVT.

This clone was detected a few times. This rearrangement joins TRBV7-2 to TRBJ2-2, with D unclear. The germline V and J ends were trimmed by 0 bases and 5 bases, with 13 bases remaining between them. Germline-derived CDR1 and CDR2 are SGHTA and FQGNSA. CDR3 length: 16 amino acids. CDR3 protein: CASSLAARARTGELFF. DNA for the CDR3: TGTGCCAGCAGCTTAGCGGCTAGAGCTAGAACCGGGGAGCTGTTTTTT.

This clone turned up a few times. V usage is TRBV5-6 and J usage is TRBJ1-2; D possibly corresponds to TRBD1 (6 bases). This CDR3 contains 13 residues. Trimming cost V 0 bases and J 6 bases, with 9 bases left between them. Germline values: CDR1 SGHDT, CDR2 YYEEEE. CDR3 in amino acids: CASSLVSGDGYTF. The CDR3 nucleotides are TGTGCCAGCAGCTTGGTCTCAGGGGATGGCTACACCTTC.

The chain has TRBV11-2 and TRBJ2-1; the D gene is possibly TRBD1 (5 bases). The CDR3 length is 12 residues. Germline CDR1 and CDR2: SGHAT and FQNNGV. The V end was cut by 5 bases, the J end by 6 bases, with 8 bases between. The CDR3 coding sequence is TGTGCCAGCAGCACGACAGTCAATGAGCAGTTCTTC. The encoded protein is CASSTTVNEQFF.

The V call is TRBV30, the J call TRBJ1-2; no clear D gene. The CDR3 covers 12 residues. Germline loops: CDR1 GTSNPN, CDR2 SVGIG (reference sequence). V lost 2 bases and J 7 bases, leaving 11 bases between the germline ends. The CDR3: CAWSPLGIGYTF. CDR3 in DNA: TGTGCCTGGAGTCCCCTGGGGATTGGCTACACCTTC.

The chain combines TRBV6-4 with TRBJ2-1; the D is unclear. Germline-derived CDR1 and CDR2 are MRHNA and SNTAGT. The V end lost 6 bases, the J end lost 5 bases, and 5 bases lay between the germline ends. The CDR3 has 11 residues. The CDR3 protein is CASRDDNEQFF. In nucleotides, the CDR3 is TGTGCCAGCAGAGATGACAATGAGCAGTTCTTC.

The chain has TRBV30 and TRBJ1-2, with TRBD1 identical over 8 bases. The ends lost 2 bases at V and 7 bases at J; junction bases unmatched: 12. CDR3 size: 15 residues. CDR1 is GTSNPN, CDR2 SVGIG, per germline (reference sequence). CDR3 in amino acids: CAWSLTTTGGFGYTF. Written as DNA, the CDR3 is TGTGCCTGGAGTCTAACCACCACAGGGGGGTTTGGCTACACCTTC.

The chain uses TRBV29-1 and TRBJ2-2, with 9 nucleotides matching TRBD1. This CDR3 region has 13 residues. V dropped 7 bases and J dropped 1; count of bases not matched to a gene: 1. Germline V gene lookup returns CDR1 SQVTM and CDR2 ANQGSEA. The CDR3 coding sequence is TGCAGCGGGGGACAGGGGAACACCGGGGAGCTGTTTTTT. This translates into CSGGQGNTGELFF.